The 26 T cell receptor beta chains presented below share a single source sample, sequenced in a study of cytomegalovirus exposure and HLA in healthy donors. PCR amplification relied on 60 Vbeta primers (plus 13 Jbeta primers). TCRdb's table, derived via immunoSEQ multiplex PCR, lists solely in-frame clones and lacks some. Counted here are 110,000 to 150,000 clones, approximately 79% occurring once; the ten biggest clones make up 1.2%. Sequencing was performed on PBMCs. These receptor sequences come from a female donor in good health and CMV-seronegative.

The chain employs TRBV9 and TRBJ2-3; 13 positions agree with TRBD2. The CDR3 is 17 residues long. The germline V gene has CDR1 SGDLS and CDR2 YYNGEE. Trimming removed 0 bases from V and 5 bases from J; junction bases left unmatched: 6. For the CDR3, the DNA is TGTGCCAGCAGCGTAGAACCGGGACTAGCGGGGCAAGATACGCAGTATTTT. Translation: CASSVEPGLAGQDTQYF.

This clone showed up just a few times. This CDR3 is CASSLRGSNEKLFF. CDR3 nucleotides: TGTGCCAGCAGCTTACGGGGGTCTAATGAAAAACTGTTTTTT. This chain links TRBV7-6 with TRBJ1-4; a possible D gene is TRBD1 (5 bases). From germline, CDR1 is SGHVS and CDR2 FNYEAQ. The CDR3 spans 14 residues. Between the trimmed V and J ends, which lost 2 bases and 3 bases, there was a span of 7 bases.

The chain combines TRBV9 with TRBJ2-7; D is unclear. V was clipped by 3 bases and J by 0 bases, with 13 bases between them. Germline V lookup: CDR1 SGDLS, CDR2 YYNGEE. The CDR3 totals 15 residues. The CDR3 is CASSAYHDFSYEQYF. The CDR3 bases are TGTGCCAGCAGCGCCTACCACGACTTCTCCTACGAGCAGTACTTC.

The gene calls are TRBV18 and TRBJ2-1; TRBD2 agrees at 8 bases. Germline trimming cut 4 bases from V and 7 bases from J; bases unmatched to any gene: 9. CDR3 length equals 15 residues. Germline CDR1 KGHSH, CDR2 LQKENI. CDR3 sequence (DNA): TGTGCCAGCTCACTTACGGGAGGGACGGGGAATGAGCAGTTCTTC. Translation: CASSLTGGTGNEQFF.

The V gene is TRBV30, the J gene TRBJ2-1; tentatively, D is TRBD2 (5 bases). Between the trimmed V and J ends, which lost 5 bases and 5 bases, there was a span of 10 bases. Germline V CDR1 and CDR2: GTSNPN, SVGIG (reference sequence). The CDR3 contains 12 residues. As DNA, the CDR3 is TGTGCCTGGGCGGGCCTTCACAATGAGCAGTTCTTC. It codes for CAWAGLHNEQFF.

The chain couples TRBV29-1 to TRBJ2-2, with D maybe TRBD2 (5 bases). The V gene's germline CDR1 is SQVTM and CDR2 ANQGSEA. The ends were cut back, 4 bases at V and 3 bases at J, with 12 bases in the middle. This CDR3 is 14 amino acids long. CDR3 bases: TGCAGCGTTGGGAGGCAGGCGGACACCGGGGAGCTGTTTTTT. Translation: CSVGRQADTGELFF.

The sample holds a few counts of this clone. V gene TRBV5-6 combines with J gene TRBJ2-7; D ambiguous. CDR1 SGHDT and CDR2 YYEEEE come from the germline V gene. This CDR3 has 15 residues. With 2 bases removed from V and 2 bases from J, the gap between germline ends came to 14 bases. DNA for the CDR3: TGTGCCAGCAGCTTTTACTATGGCAGCCCCTACGAGCAGTACTTC. It specifies CASSFYYGSPYEQYF.

The V and J genes are TRBV9 and TRBJ2-5; 12 bases are shared with TRBD2. Trimming removed 3 bases from V and 2 bases from J; junction bases left unmatched: 2. This CDR3 region has 15 residues. Looked up from germline, CDR1 is SGDLS and CDR2 is YYNGEE. The CDR3 DNA is TGTGCCAGCAGCGGACTAGCGGGAGCACAAGAGACCCAGTACTTC. Amino acids: CASSGLAGAQETQYF.

The chain joins TRBV27 to TRBJ2-7; a weak D match, TRBD2 (6 bases). The CDR3 loop spans 16 amino acids. V dropped 6 bases and J dropped 5 bases, with 23 bases sitting between them. The V gene's germline CDR1 is MNHEY and CDR2 SMNVEV (reference sequence). The CDR3 DNA is TGTGCCAGCAGGCTAATTCTTGGGGGGAGGCGGGACGAGCAGTACTTC. It encodes CASRLILGGRRDEQYF.

The chain recombines TRBV6-1 with TRBJ1-4; D unresolved. From germline, CDR1 is MNHNS and CDR2 SASEGT. V lost 4 bases, J lost 5 bases, and 17 bases lay in between. The CDR3 length is 16 residues. The CDR3 sequence: CASSVIGGGLNEKLFF. The DNA of the CDR3 is TGTGCCAGCAGTGTAATCGGTGGAGGCCTCAATGAAAAACTGTTTTTT.

The chain recombines TRBV7-9 with TRBJ1-3; TRBD1 is a possible D gene (5 bases). CDR1 and CDR2 (germline): SEHNR, FQNEAQ (reference sequence). V lost 5 bases and J lost 2, with 13 bases in between. The CDR3 runs 15 residues. The CDR3 region has the DNA TGTGCCAGCAGCACCGGGGGGTCAACTGGAAACACCATATATTTT. The encoded protein is CASSTGGSTGNTIYF.

The chain joins TRBV5-6 to TRBJ2-3, with no clear D. The CDR3 totals 12 residues. Trimming shortened V by 4 bases and J by 4 bases, and 7 bases separated the two germline ends. The germline CDR1 and CDR2 sequences are SGHDT and YYEEEE. The DNA for the CDR3 is TGTGCCAGCAGCAACGGTCCAGATACGCAGTATTTT. Residues: CASSNGPDTQYF.

This sequence joins TRBV9 and TRBJ2-1; no definite D call. Per the germline V gene, CDR1 is SGDLS and CDR2 is YYNGEE. The V gene lost 0 bases and the J gene lost 10 bases, with 14 bases spanning the gap. The CDR3 has 14 amino acids. The DNA of the CDR3 is TGTGCCAGCAGCGTAGAGTTGTCGAGGAACGAGCAGTTCTTC. Encoded protein: CASSVELSRNEQFF.

The chain joins TRBV2 to TRBJ1-1; 7 positions match TRBD1. Trimming removed 6 bases from V and 7 bases from J; junction bases left unmatched: 5. The CDR3 is made up of 12 amino acids. From germline, CDR1 is SNHLY and CDR2 FYNNEI. The CDR3 loop is CASRGDSNEAFF. CDR3 in DNA: TGTGCCAGCAGGGGGGACAGTAATGAAGCTTTCTTT.

The chain links TRBV5-1 to TRBJ2-5; 7 nucleotides match TRBD2. Germline CDR1 SGHRS, CDR2 YFSETQ. The length of the CDR3 is 14 residues. Unmatched junction bases numbered 6, after V lost 5 bases and J lost 2 bases. The CDR3, as DNA: TGCGCCAGCAGGGCGGGAGCCTTACAAGAGACCCAGTACTTC. It yields the protein CASRAGALQETQYF.

This clone is a singleton in its sample. The V call is TRBV7-2, the J call TRBJ1-1, with unresolved D. The CDR3 runs 14 residues. Trimming stripped 5 bases from V and 1 base from J, with 11 bases between. The germline V gene has CDR1 SGHTA and CDR2 FQGNSA. CDR3 nucleotides: TGTGCCAGCAGCCTCGGTAGAGCGAACACTGAAGCTTTCTTT. Translated, it gives CASSLGRANTEAFF.

A few counts support this clone. V and J are TRBV6-5 and TRBJ1-1; D is undetermined. The CDR3 loop spans 13 amino acids. Germline V gene lookup returns CDR1 MNHEY and CDR2 SVGAGI. V lost 11 bases and J 1 base, leaving 14 bases between the germline ends. This CDR3 is CASGEGPNTEAFF. The CDR3 nucleotides are TGTGCCTCCGGGGAGGGCCCGAACACTGAAGCTTTCTTT.

The chain employs TRBV19 and TRBJ2-1; 7 nucleotides align to TRBD1. Trimming took 3 bases from V and 0 from J; bases not matched to a gene: 2. The CDR3 has 15 residues. The V gene's germline CDR1 is LNHDA and CDR2 SQIVND (reference sequence). The CDR3 DNA reads as TGTGCCAGTAGTATGACAGGGAGCTCCTACAATGAGCAGTTCTTC. Its translation: CASSMTGSSYNEQFF.

The chain couples TRBV6-5 to TRBJ2-3; possible D gene TRBD1, 6 bases. Germline values: CDR1 MNHEY, CDR2 SVGAGI. The CDR3 totals 12 residues. V lost 6 bases and J 4 bases, leaving 8 bases between the germline ends. CDR3 protein: CASRTGPDTQYF. DNA of the CDR3: TGTGCCAGCAGGACAGGTCCAGATACGCAGTATTTT.

The chain links TRBV12-5 to TRBJ2-7; TRBD2 is a possible D gene (5 bases). Germline CDR1 is LGHNT and CDR2 is FRNRAP. The CDR3 consists of 17 residues. The germline V and J ends were trimmed by 0 bases and 3 bases, with 18 bases remaining between them. CDR3 DNA: TGTGCTAGTGGTTTGGTGGGAGCACTCCCCATGGGCTACGAGCAGTACTTC. It encodes CASGLVGALPMGYEQYF. The variable domain in full, completed from reference TRBV12-5 and TRBJ2-7, reads DARVTQTPRHKVTEMGQEVTMRCQPILGHNTVFWYRQTMMQGLELLAYFRNRAPLDDSGMPKDRFSAEMPDATLATLKIQPSEPRDSAVYFCASGLVGALPMGYEQYFGPGTRLTVT.

The rearrangement joins TRBV7-3 to TRBJ2-3, with TRBD2 matching over 9 bases. The CDR3 length is 15 residues. J gave up 3 bases and V 5 bases, and 6 bases lay outside the gene matches. In germline, CDR1 is SGHTA, CDR2 FQGTGA. The CDR3 region is CASSPQREVTDTQYF. CDR3 sequence (DNA): TGTGCCAGCAGCCCCCAGCGGGAGGTAACAGATACGCAGTATTTT. The variable domain in full, completed from reference TRBV7-3 and TRBJ2-3, reads GAGVSQTPSNKVTEKGKYVELRCDPISGHTALYWYRQSLGQGPEFLIYFQGTGAADDSGLPNDRFFAVRPEGSVSTLKIQRTERGDSAVYLCASSPQREVTDTQYFGPGTRLTVL.

The V and J genes are TRBV29-1 and TRBJ2-6; the D is unclear. This CDR3 region has 15 residues. V gave up 1 base and J gave up 0 bases, with 7 bases separating them. CDR1 and CDR2 from the germline V gene are SQVTM and ANQGSEA. The CDR3 DNA reads as TGCAGCGTTGAAGGTCCCCTCTCTGGGGCCAACGTCCTGACTTTC. It codes for CSVEGPLSGANVLTF. The full variable domain, with the rest looked up from reference TRBV29-1 and TRBJ2-6, is SAVISQKPSRDICQRGTSLTIQCQVDSQVTMMFWYRQQPGQSLTLIATANQGSEATYESGFVIDKFPISRPNLTFSTLTVSNMSPEDSSIYLCSVEGPLSGANVLTFGAGSRLTVL.

The CDR3: CSVEGTASYEQYF. The CDR3 region has the DNA TGCAGCGTTGAGGGGACAGCCTCCTACGAGCAGTACTTC. This sequence joins TRBV29-1 and TRBJ2-7; 7 positions agree with TRBD1. V lost 3 bases and J lost 0; bases outside the gene matches: 2. Germline values: CDR1 SQVTM, CDR2 ANQGSEA. The CDR3 loop spans 13 amino acids.

V and J are TRBV6-5 and TRBJ2-5; 7 bases fit TRBD1. CDR3 length: 14 residues. Trimming removed 0 bases from V and 2 bases from J; junction bases left unmatched: 0. Germline CDR1 and CDR2: MNHEY and SVGAGI. CDR3: CASSYSRGQETQYF. The CDR3, as DNA: TGTGCCAGCAGTTACTCCAGGGGGCAAGAGACCCAGTACTTC.

The V and J genes are TRBV9 and TRBJ2-7; maybe TRBD2 (6 bases). This CDR3 contains 15 residues. Trimming removed 2 bases from V and 0 bases from J, with 12 bases in between. CDR1 is SGDLS and CDR2 is YYNGEE in the germline V gene. CDR3 in amino acids: CASSVGPSDSYEQYF. DNA of the CDR3: TGTGCCAGCAGCGTGGGTCCTAGCGACTCCTACGAGCAGTACTTC. The whole variable domain, filled in from reference TRBV9 and TRBJ2-7, reads DSGVTQTPKHLITATGQRVTLRCSPRSGDLSVYWYQQSLDQGLQFLIQYYNGEERAKGNILERFSAQQFPDLHSELNLSSLELGDSALYFCASSVGPSDSYEQYFGPGTRLTVT.

The rearrangement joins TRBV20-1 to TRBJ1-1; D call uncertain. V was clipped by 6 bases and J by 11 bases, with 13 bases between them. The CDR3 has 10 amino acids. The germline CDR1 and CDR2 sequences are DFQATT and SNEGSKA (reference sequence). For the CDR3, the DNA is TGCAGTGCGGAGCCGGGGATTGCTTTCTTT. Translation gives CSAEPGIAFF.